This T cell receptor (beta chain) was captured by sequencing in a study of blood T cells in healthy people across ages. Per germline, CDR1 SGHDN and CDR2 FVKESK. The CDR3 sequence is 12 residues long. V gave up 3 bases and J gave up 4 bases, with 7 bases separating them. This clonotype showed up many times. Its antigen remains unidentified. Sample-barcoded 5' priming and a J-beta primer mix drove a second PCR of 7 to 11 cycles. TCRdb redid the calling of the 5' RACE reads with MiXCR, one entry per CDR3 protein. The table has about 1,400,000 distinct CDR3 sequences, approximately 59% seen once. Notes on the study in general: Aged donors had fewer naive CD4+ cells and lower diversity than long-lived donors.

V gene TRBV14 combines with J gene TRBJ2-7; D call uncertain. The specimen was blood. This receptor was taken from a man in his late teens or twenties in good health. CDR3 nucleotides: TGTGCCAGCAGCCAGGGCTTGTACGAGCAGTACTTC. The encoded protein is CASSQGLYEQYF.